This T cell receptor beta chain derives from a study of T cell repertoires in cytomegalovirus infection. Worth noting for this clonotype: Antigen unknown.

Germline V CDR1 and CDR2: MNHNS, SASEGT. The CDR3 sequence is 14 residues long. Trimming shortened V by 1 base and J by 4 bases, and 8 bases separated the two germline ends. TCRdb ran MiXCR on the reads and lists one entry per CDR3 protein. The sample has roughly 160,000 distinct CDR3 sequences; about 20% are singletons. This chain uses TRBV6-1 with TRBJ1-3, with TRBD1 as a possible D gene (5 bases). The TCR sequence derives from a human donor in good health (CMV status not recorded). Some clones in this sample may be carry-over from other donors' samples. Source: CD8+ T cells from cultured PBMCs, taken from culture after CMV antigen stimulation. The CDR3 spells CASSEVGAGNTIYF. The CDR3 nucleotides read TGTGCCAGCAGTGAAGTAGGGGCGGGAAACACCATATATTTT.